This TCR beta chain was sequenced during a study of shared T cell receptors in the human thymus. The count of this clone is one. Profiling relied on immunoSEQ multiplex PCR, and the TCRdb table lists in-frame clones only, not all of them. The sample carries 55,000 to 80,000 clones, around 96% recorded once. The length of the CDR3 is 11 residues. Germline CDR1 is DFQATT and CDR2 is SNEGSKA (reference sequence). Between the trimmed V and J ends, which lost 6 bases and 4 bases, there was a span of 9 bases. The chain recombines TRBV20-1 with TRBJ1-2; D ambiguous. The TCR was taken from a human donor. The source material was thymocytes. The CDR3 region is CSAHRGYGYTF. CDR3 nucleotide sequence: TGCAGTGCGCACCGGGGCTATGGCTACACCTTC.